This T cell receptor (beta chain) was recovered during a study of T cells expressing NK-cell markers. For the study at large: Just one sequenced donor of eight was HCMV-seronegative, while seven were seropositive. Notes on the study in general: Nothing established the HCMV specificity of expanded NKG2C+ T cell clones.

For TCR beta, cDNA was produced by 5'RACE template switching with UMIs. TCRdb reanalyzed the 5' RACE reads and collapses them to one entry per CDR3 protein, without DNA. This table lists 550,000 or so distinct CDR3 sequences. The CDR3 has 15 amino acids. From germline, CDR1 is SNHLY and CDR2 FYNNEI. Notes on this clonotype: Its antigen is unidentified.

This chain joins TRBV2 and TRBJ2-7; TCRdb proposes TRBD1, but this gene call is untestable without DNA. The origin of this receptor is a man aged 18 to 35 in good health. Sequenced: blood T cells: a sorted CD56 or NKG2C T cell subset, CD4+ or CD8+ T cells, or bulk PBMC T cells (not recorded which). CDR3 sequence reads: CASKTPGQSYYEQYF.